The clone carrying this T cell receptor (beta chain) was found many times. The germline CDR1 and CDR2 sequences are SNHLY and FYNNEI. V was clipped by 7 bases and J by 1 base, with 10 bases between them. The CDR3 is 13 residues long. The data were taken from a study of early T cells in non-severe SARS-CoV-2 infection. TCRdb independently ran MiXCR on the 5' RACE reads; one entry per CDR3 protein. The sample includes 60,000 or so distinct CDR3 sequences, about 8.9% of them seen just once. The chain employs TRBV2 and TRBJ1-1; TRBD1 is a possible D gene (5 bases). Source material: whole blood. The TCR sequence derives from an adult who was a healthcare worker with PCR-confirmed SARS-CoV-2 infection or an uninfected control (not recorded which). In DNA form, the CDR3 reads TGTGCCAGCAAAGGGGCCACGAACACTGAAGCTTTCTTT. Translation: CASKGATNTEAFF. Supplemented by reference TRBV2 and TRBJ1-1, the full variable domain reads EPEVTQTPSHQVTQMGQEVILRCVPISNHLYFYWYRQILGQKVEFLVSFYNNEISEKSEIFDDQFSVERPDGSNFTLKIRSTKLEDSAMYFCASKGATNTEAFFGQGTRLTVV.